This T cell receptor (beta chain) was recovered during a study of blood T cell repertoires in COVID-19. Study summary: In each case, the material was cDNA or gDNA derived from T cells, B-cell-depleted T cells, or PBMCs.

Germline V CDR1 and CDR2: MDHEN, SYDVKM. V gave up 1 base and J gave up 8 bases, with 5 bases separating them. This CDR3 region has 11 residues. This table comes from immunoSEQ multiplex PCR, and its TCRdb copy is limited to in-frame clones, with some not included. This sample has roughly 300,000 clones; about 90% occur once, and the top ten carry about 0.93%. Participant-reported clinical history was the basis for cohort assignment. Sequencing was done on a sample of PBMCs or T cells enriched from blood (not recorded which). This rearrangement joins TRBV28 to TRBJ1-2; D unclear. The TCR sequence derives from a woman in her twenties or thirties who had recovered from COVID-19. The CDR3 region is CASSLSGGYTF. In nucleotides, the CDR3 is TGTGCCAGCAGTTTATCAGGAGGCTACACCTTC.